This T cell receptor (beta chain) originates from a study of blood T cell repertoires in COVID-19. In the original processing: For nucleated cells, counts were estimated from reference gene primer amplification. Libraries were prepared by immunoSEQ multiplex PCR; TCRdb keeps only in-frame clonotypes and omits some of them. V and J calls and clone size are those listed in that table; D and trimming were worked out from the DNA. This sample yields some 150,000 clones, of which about 85% are seen a single time; approximately 2.7% belongs to the top ten. V lost 3 bases, J lost 5 bases, and 13 bases lay in between. This CDR3 region has 15 residues. The germline gives CDR1 LNHDA, CDR2 SQIVND (reference sequence). This clone has only one observation.

What was sequenced was peripheral blood. This receptor was obtained from a woman in her thirties or forties with active or convalescent COVID-19. The chain recombines TRBV19 with TRBJ1-4, with no clear D. The DNA of the CDR3 is TGTGCCAGTAGTATGCGGGGATTACAAAATGAAAAACTGTTTTTT. Protein product: CASSMRGLQNEKLFF.